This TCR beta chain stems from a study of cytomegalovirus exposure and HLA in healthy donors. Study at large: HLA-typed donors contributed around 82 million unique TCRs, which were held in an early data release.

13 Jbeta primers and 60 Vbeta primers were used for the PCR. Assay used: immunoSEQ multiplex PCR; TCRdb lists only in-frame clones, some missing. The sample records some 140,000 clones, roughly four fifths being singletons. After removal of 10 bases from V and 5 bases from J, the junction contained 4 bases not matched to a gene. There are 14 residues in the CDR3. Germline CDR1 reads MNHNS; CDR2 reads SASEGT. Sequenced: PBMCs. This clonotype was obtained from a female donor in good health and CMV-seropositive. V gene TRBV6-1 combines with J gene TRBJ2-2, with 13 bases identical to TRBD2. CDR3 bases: TGTGCCACAGGACTAGCGGGAGTTACCGGGGAGCTGTTTTTT. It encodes CATGLAGVTGELFF.